This TCR beta chain was captured by sequencing in a study of blood T cell repertoires in COVID-19. Method: immunoSEQ multiplex PCR; TCRdb's copy keeps in-frame clones and lacks some. The data contain about 160,000 clones, 70% to 85% of them seen just once; the ten biggest clones take up approximately 1.3%. There are a few counts of this clone. The sequenced sample was peripheral blood. The receptor comes from a man between 60 and 70 years old who had recovered from COVID-19.

The CDR3 nucleotides read TGTGCCAGCAGCTGGAGCCGGGGGAAAGAGACCCAGTACTTC. Encoded protein: CASSWSRGKETQYF. The chain carries TRBV7-2 and TRBJ2-5; D possibly corresponds to TRBD2 (6 bases). This CDR3 spans 14 amino acids. V was shortened by 4 bases and J by 3 bases, with 12 bases between the two germline ends. Germline CDR1 is SGHTA and CDR2 is FQGNSA.